This T cell receptor (beta chain) was documented in a study of blood T cell repertoires in COVID-19. Study at large: Researchers got acute and convalescent COVID-19 samples from the United States, Italy and Spain. Nucleic acid was either cDNA or gDNA, and it came from T cells, B-cell-depleted T cells, or PBMCs.

With 6 bases clipped from V and 5 bases from J, the junction kept 10 bases outside the gene matches. Germline CDR1 reads MGHDK; CDR2 reads SYGVNS. The CDR3 loop spans 15 amino acids. Authors' data handling: Amplification with reference gene primers provided the estimates of nucleated cell counts. Method: immunoSEQ multiplex PCR; TCRdb's copy keeps in-frame clones and lacks some. Clonal size and the V and J genes are those of that table, whereas D and trimming came from the DNA. The table has over 150,000 clones, around 83% seen once. This sequence joins TRBV25-1 and TRBJ2-7, with TRBD1 identical over 10 bases. Specimen: peripheral blood. The clonotype was recovered from a man aged 45-65 years with active or convalescent COVID-19. CDR3 amino acids: CASSFGFGTGDEQYF. Written as DNA, the CDR3 is TGTGCCAGCAGCTTTGGTTTCGGGACAGGGGACGAGCAGTACTTC.